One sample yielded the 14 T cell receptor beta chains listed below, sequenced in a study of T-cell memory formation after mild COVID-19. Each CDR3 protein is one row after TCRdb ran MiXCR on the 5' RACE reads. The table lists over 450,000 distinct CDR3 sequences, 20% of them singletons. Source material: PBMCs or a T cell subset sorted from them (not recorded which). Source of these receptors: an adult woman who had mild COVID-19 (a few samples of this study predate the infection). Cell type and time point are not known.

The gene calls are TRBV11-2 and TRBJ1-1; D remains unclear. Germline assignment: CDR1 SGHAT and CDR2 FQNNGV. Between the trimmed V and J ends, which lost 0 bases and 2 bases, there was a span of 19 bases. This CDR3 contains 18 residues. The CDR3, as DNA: TGTGCCAGCAGCTTAGATTTTGTATGGGCCCGGCGTAACACTGAAGCTTTCTTT. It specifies CASSLDFVWARRNTEAFF.

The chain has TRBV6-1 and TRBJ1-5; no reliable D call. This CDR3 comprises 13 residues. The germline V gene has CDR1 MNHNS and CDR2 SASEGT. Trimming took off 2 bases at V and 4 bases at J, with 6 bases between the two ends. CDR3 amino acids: CASSESGNQPQHF. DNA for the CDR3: TGTGCCAGCAGTGAATCGGGGAATCAGCCCCAGCATTTT.

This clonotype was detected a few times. The CDR3 is CASSSTGLAGRETQYF. DNA for the CDR3: TGTGCCAGCAGCTCGACGGGACTAGCGGGAAGGGAGACCCAGTACTTC. The chain links TRBV7-2 to TRBJ2-5; TRBD2 matches 13 bases. V gave up 4 bases and J gave up 5 bases; unmatched junction bases: 7. CDR1 and CDR2 (germline): SGHTA, FQGNSA. CDR3 length: 16 amino acids.

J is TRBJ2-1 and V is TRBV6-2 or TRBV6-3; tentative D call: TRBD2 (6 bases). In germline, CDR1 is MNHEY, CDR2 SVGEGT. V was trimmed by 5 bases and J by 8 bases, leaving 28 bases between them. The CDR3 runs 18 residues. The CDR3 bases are TGTGCCAGCAGTAACGTGGCGGGCGGGGAGTCCCATGAGGATGAGCAGTTCTTC. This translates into CASSNVAGGESHEDEQFF.

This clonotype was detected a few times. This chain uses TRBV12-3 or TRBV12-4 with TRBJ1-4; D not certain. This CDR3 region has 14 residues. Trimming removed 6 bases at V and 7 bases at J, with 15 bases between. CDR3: CASSITLSGEKLFF. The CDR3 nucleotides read TGTGCCAGCAGCATCACCTTATCTGGTGAAAAACTGTTTTTT.

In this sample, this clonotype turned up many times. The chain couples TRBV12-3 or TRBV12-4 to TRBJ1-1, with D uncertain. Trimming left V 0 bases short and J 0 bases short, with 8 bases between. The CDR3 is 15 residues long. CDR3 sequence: CASSLAGGMNTEAFF. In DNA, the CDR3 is TGTGCCAGCAGTTTAGCCGGCGGTATGAACACTGAAGCTTTCTTT.

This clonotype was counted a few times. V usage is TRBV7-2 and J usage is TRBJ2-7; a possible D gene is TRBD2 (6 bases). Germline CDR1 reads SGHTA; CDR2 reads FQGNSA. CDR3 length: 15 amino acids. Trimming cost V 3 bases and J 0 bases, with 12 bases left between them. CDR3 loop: CASSLSSGSSYEQYF. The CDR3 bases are TGTGCCAGCAGCTTGAGTTCCGGGAGCTCCTACGAGCAGTACTTC.

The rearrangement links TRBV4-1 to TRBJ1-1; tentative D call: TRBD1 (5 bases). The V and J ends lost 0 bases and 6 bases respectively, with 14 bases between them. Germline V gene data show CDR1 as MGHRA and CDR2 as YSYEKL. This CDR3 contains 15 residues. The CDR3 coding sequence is TGCGCCAGCAGCCAAGATTGGGGGGGAGGGCCTGAAGCTTTCTTT. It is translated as CASSQDWGGGPEAFF.

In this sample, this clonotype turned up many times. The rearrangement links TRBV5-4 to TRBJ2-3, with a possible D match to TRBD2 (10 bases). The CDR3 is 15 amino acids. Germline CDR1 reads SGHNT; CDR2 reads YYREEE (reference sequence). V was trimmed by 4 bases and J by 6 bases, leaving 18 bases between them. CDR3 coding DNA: TGTGCCAGCAGCCCTACTAGCGGGACAGGGGATACGCAGTATTTT. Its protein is CASSPTSGTGDTQYF.

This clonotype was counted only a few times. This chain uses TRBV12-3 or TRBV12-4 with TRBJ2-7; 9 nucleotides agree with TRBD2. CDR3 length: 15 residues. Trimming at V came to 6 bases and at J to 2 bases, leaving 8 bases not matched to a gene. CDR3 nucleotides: TGTGCCAGCAGCCCCCGGCGGGGGGGGACCTACGAGCAGTACTTC. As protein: CASSPRRGGTYEQYF.

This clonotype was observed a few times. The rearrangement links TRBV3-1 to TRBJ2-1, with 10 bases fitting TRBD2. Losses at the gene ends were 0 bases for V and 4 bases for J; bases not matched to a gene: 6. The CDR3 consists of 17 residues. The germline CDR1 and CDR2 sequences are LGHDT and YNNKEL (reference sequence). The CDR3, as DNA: TGTGCCAGCAGCCAAGATAGCCTAGCGGGAGTTTACAATGAGCAGTTCTTC. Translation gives CASSQDSLAGVYNEQFF.

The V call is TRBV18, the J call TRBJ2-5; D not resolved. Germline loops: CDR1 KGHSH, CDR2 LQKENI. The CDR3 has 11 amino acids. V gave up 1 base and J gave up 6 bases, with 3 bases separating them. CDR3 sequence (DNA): TGTGCCAGCTCACCACAGAAGACCCAGTACTTC. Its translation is CASSPQKTQYF.

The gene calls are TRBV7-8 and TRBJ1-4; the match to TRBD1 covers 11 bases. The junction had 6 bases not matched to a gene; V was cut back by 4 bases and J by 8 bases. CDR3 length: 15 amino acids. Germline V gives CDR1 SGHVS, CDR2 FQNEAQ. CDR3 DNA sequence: TGTGCCAGCAGCTACCCGGGACAGGGGGACGAAAAACTGTTTTTT. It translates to CASSYPGQGDEKLFF.

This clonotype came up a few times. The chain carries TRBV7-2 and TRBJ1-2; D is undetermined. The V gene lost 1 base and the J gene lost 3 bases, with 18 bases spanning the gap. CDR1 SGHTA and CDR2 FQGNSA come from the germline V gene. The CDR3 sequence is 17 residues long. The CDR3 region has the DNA TGTGCCAGCAGCTTAGTTGGGGTTCGGGATAGGGACTATGGCTACACCTTC. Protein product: CASSLVGVRDRDYGYTF.